Sequencing of this TCR beta chain was carried out in a study of a mutant IDH1 vaccine in newly diagnosed glioma. Across the whole study: Vaccinations were initiated 4-6 weeks following radiotherapy alone, or were given together with temozolomide cycles. Study results and caveats: Pseudoprogression looked unconnected to shifts in top peripheral T cell clonotypes.

Clones were read by immunoSEQ multiplex PCR, and TCRdb kept only the in-frame ones, dropping some. The table shows tens of thousands of clones, with 76% occurring only once. About this clone itself: Its antigen is still unknown. This specimen includes other DNA sequences encoding the same CDR3.

Specified time point: week 47, end of study. Topical imiquimod was applied with each vaccine dose, which held 300 ug of mutant IDH1 20-mer peptide. Eight vaccinations were given in weeks 1, 3, 5, 7, 11, 15, 19 and 23. The CDR3 covers 16 residues. The V gene end was trimmed by 3 bases and the J gene end by 1 base; junction bases not matched to a gene: 7. Germline V CDR1 and CDR2: GTSNPN, SVGIG (reference sequence). The receptor comes from a woman between 40 and 55 years old with glioma. Some clones in this sample may be carry-over from other donors' samples. The material sequenced was PBMCs, taken from a glioma patient whose treatment included an IDH1 peptide vaccine. The chain couples TRBV30 to TRBJ1-5; 9 bases are a match to TRBD1. The CDR3 DNA sequence: TGTGCCTGGAGCATAGGGACAGGGAGCAGCAATCAGCCCCAGCATTTT. Protein: CAWSIGTGSSNQPQHF.